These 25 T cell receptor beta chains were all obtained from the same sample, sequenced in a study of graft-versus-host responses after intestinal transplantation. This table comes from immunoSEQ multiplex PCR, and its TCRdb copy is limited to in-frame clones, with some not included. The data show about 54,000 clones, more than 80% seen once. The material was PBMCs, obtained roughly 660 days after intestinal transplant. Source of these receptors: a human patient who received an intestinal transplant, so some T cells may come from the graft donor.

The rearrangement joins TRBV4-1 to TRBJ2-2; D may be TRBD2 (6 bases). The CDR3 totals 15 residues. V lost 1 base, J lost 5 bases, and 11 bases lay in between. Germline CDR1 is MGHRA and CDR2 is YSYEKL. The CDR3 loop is CASSQAGLLTGELFF. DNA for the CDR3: TGCGCCAGCAGCCAAGCGGGACTCTTAACCGGGGAGCTGTTTTTT.

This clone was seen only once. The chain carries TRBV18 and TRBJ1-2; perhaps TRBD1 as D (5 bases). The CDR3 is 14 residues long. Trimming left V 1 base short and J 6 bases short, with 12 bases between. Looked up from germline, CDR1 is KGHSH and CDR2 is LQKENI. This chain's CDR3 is CASSPRFPGDGYTF. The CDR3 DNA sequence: TGTGCCAGCTCACCACGTTTCCCGGGGGATGGCTACACCTTC. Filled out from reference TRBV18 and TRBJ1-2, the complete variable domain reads NAGVMQNPRHLVRRRGQEARLRCSPMKGHSHVYWYRQLPEEGLKFMVYLQKENIIDESGMPKERFSAEFPKEGPSILRIQQVVRGDSAAYFCASSPRFPGDGYTFGSGTRLTVV.

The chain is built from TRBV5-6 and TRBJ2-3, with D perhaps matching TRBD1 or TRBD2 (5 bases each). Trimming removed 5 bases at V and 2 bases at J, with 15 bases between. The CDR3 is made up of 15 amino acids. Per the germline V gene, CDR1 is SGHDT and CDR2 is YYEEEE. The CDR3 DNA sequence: TGTGCCAGCAGTGCCGGGACCCTCACCACAGATACGCAGTATTTT. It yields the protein CASSAGTLTTDTQYF.

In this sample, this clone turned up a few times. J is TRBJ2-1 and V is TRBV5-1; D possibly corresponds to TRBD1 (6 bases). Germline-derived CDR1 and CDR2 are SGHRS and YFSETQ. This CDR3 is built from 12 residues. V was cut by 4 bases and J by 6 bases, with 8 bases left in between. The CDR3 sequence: CASSRDINEQFF. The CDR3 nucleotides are TGCGCCAGCAGCCGGGACATCAATGAGCAGTTCTTC.

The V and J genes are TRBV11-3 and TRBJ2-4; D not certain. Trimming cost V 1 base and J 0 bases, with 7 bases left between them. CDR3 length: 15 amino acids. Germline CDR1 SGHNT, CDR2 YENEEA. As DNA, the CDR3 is TGTGCCAGCAGCTTAGGGGTGTTAGCCAAAAACATTCAGTACTTC. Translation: CASSLGVLAKNIQYF.

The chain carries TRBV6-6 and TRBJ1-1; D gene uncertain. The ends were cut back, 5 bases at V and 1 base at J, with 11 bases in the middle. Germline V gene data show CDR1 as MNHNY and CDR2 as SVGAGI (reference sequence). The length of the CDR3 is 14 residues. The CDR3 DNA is TGTGCCAGCAGTCAACGCGGAGGGAACACTGAAGCTTTCTTT. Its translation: CASSQRGGNTEAFF.

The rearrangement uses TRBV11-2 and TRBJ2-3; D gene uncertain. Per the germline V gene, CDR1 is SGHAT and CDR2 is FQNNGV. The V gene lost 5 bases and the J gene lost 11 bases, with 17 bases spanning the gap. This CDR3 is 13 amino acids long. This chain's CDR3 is CASSPGLVLGQYF. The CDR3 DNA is TGTGCCAGCAGCCCCGGGTTGGTCCTCGGGCAGTATTTT.

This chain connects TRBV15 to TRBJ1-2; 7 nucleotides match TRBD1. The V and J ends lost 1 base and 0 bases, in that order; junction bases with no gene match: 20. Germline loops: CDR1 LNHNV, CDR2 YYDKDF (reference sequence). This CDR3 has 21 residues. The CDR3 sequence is CATSRADREALFRAANYGYTF. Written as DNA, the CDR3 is TGTGCCACCAGCAGAGCCGACAGGGAGGCTCTCTTCAGGGCAGCTAACTATGGCTACACCTTC.

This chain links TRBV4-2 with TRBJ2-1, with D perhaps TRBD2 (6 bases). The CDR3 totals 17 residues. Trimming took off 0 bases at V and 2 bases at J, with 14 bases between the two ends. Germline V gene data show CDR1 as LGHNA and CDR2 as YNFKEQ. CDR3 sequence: CASSQEVAVRTYNEQFF. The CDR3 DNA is TGTGCCAGCAGCCAAGAGGTAGCGGTGCGCACCTACAATGAGCAGTTCTTC.

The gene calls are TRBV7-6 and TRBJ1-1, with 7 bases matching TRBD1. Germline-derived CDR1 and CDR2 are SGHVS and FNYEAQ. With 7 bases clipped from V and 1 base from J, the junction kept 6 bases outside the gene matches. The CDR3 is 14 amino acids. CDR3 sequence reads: CASTSGQPNTEAFF. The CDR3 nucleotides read TGTGCCAGCACCTCGGGACAGCCGAACACTGAAGCTTTCTTT.

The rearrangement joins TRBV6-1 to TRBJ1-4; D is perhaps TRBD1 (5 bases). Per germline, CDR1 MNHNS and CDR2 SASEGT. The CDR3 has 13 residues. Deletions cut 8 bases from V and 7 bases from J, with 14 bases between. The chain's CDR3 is CASQRGTGEKLFF. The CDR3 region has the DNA TGTGCCAGCCAGCGGGGGACGGGTGAAAAACTGTTTTTT.

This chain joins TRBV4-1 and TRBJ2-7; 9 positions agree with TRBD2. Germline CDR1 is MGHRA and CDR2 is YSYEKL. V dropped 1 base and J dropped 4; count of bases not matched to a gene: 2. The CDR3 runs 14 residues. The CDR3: CASSQGTSAYEQYF. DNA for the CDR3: TGCGCCAGCAGCCAAGGGACTAGCGCATACGAGCAGTACTTC.

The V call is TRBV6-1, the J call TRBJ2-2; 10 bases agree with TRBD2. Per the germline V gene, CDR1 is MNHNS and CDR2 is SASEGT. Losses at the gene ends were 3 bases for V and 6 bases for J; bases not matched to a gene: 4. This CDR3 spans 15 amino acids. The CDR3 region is CASSDEAGGPGELFF. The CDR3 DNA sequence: TGTGCCAGCAGTGACGAAGCGGGGGGGCCCGGGGAGCTGTTTTTT.

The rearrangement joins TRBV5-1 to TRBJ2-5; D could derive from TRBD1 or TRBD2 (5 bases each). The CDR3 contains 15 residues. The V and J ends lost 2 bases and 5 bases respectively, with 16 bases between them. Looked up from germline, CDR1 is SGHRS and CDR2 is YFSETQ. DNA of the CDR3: TGCGCCAGCAGCTTTGACGACAGAGGGTGGGAGACCCAGTACTTC. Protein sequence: CASSFDDRGWETQYF.

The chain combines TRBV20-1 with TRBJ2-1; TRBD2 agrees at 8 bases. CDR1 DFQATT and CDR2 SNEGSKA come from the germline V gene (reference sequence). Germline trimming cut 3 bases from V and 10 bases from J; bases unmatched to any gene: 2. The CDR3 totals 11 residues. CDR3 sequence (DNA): TGCAGTGCTAGGCCGGGGGGGGAGCAGTTCTTC. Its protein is CSARPGGEQFF.

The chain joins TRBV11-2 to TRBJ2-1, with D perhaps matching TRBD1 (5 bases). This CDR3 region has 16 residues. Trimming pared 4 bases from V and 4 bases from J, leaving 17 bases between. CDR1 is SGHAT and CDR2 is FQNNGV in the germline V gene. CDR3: CASSSRPGSAYNEQFF. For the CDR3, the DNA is TGTGCCAGCAGCTCCCGGCCAGGGTCTGCGTACAATGAGCAGTTCTTC.

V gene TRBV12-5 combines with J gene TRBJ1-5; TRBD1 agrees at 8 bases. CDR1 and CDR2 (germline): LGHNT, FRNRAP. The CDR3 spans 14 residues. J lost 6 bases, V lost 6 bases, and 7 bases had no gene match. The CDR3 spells CASGDRVFGQPQHF. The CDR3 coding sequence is TGTGCTAGTGGGGACAGGGTGTTTGGTCAGCCCCAGCATTTT.

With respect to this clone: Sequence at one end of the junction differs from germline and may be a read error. The CDR3 DNA reads as TGTGCCAGCACTACATCCGGGACAGGTAATCAACCCCAGCATTTT. Encoded protein: CASTTSGTGNQPQHF. The gene calls are TRBV2 and TRBJ1-5, with 8 bases fitting TRBD1. The CDR3 spans 15 residues. Per germline, CDR1 SNHLY and CDR2 FYNNEI.

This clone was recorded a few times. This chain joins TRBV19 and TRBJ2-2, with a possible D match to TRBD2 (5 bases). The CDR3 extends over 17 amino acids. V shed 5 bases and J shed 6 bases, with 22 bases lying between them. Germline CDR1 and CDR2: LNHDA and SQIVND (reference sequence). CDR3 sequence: CASSPVRMRETPGELFF. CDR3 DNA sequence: TGTGCCAGTAGTCCGGTCAGGATGAGGGAAACACCCGGGGAGCTGTTTTTT.

CDR3 in DNA: TGTGCCAGCAGCTCCCCGGCGGGGGGGCCGTTGGAAATAGAAGAAGCTTTCTTT. This codes for CASSSPAGGPLEIEEAFF. The genes are TRBV5-5 and TRBJ1-1; perhaps TRBD1 as D (6 bases). Trimming stripped 3 bases from V and 8 bases from J, with 29 bases between. There are 18 residues in the CDR3. CDR1 and CDR2 (germline): SGHKS, YYEKEE (reference sequence).

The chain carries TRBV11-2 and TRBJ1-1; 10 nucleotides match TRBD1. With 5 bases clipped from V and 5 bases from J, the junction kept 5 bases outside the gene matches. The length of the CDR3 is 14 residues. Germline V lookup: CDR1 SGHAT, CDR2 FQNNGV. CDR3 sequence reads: CASSPTGGATEAFF. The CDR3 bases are TGTGCCAGCAGCCCGACAGGGGGCGCGACTGAAGCTTTCTTT. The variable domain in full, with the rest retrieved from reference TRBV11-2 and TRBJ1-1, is EAGVAQSPRYKIIEKRQSVAFWCNPISGHATLYWYQQILGQGPKLLIQFQNNGVVDDSQLPKDRFSAERLKGVDSTLKIQPAKLEDSAVYLCASSPTGGATEAFFGQGTRLTVV.

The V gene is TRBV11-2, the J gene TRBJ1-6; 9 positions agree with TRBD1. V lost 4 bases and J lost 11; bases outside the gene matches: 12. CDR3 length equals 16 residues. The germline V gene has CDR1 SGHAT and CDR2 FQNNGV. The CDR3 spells CASSWSLDRGGTPLHF. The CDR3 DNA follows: TGTGCCAGCAGCTGGTCCCTGGACAGGGGAGGTACACCCCTCCACTTT.

The CDR3 protein is CASRRTGTGFRGNTGELFF. The CDR3 region has the DNA TGTGCCAGCAGGCGGACCGGGACAGGGTTCCGGGGCAACACCGGGGAGCTGTTTTTT. The V and J genes are TRBV5-6 and TRBJ2-2, with 9 positions matching TRBD1. The CDR3 spans 19 residues. The germline V gene has CDR1 SGHDT and CDR2 YYEEEE. V lost 5 bases to trimming and J lost 2 bases; unmatched junction nucleotides: 16.

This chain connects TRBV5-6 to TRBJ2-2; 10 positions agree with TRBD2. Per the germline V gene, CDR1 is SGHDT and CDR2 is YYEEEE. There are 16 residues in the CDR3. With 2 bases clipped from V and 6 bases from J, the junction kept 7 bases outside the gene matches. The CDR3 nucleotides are TGTGCCAGCAGCTTTCCTAGCGGGGGAGTGTCCGGGGAGCTGTTTTTT. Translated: CASSFPSGGVSGELFF.

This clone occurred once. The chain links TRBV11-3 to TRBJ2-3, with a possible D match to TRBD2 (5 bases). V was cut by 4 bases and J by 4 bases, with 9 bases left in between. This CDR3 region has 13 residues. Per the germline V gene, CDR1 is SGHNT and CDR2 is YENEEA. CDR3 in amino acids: CASSSLVADTQYF. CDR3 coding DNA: TGTGCCAGCAGCTCACTAGTAGCAGATACGCAGTATTTT. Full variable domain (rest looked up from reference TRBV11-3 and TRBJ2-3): EAGVVQSPRYKIIEKKQPVAFWCNPISGHNTLYWYLQNLGQGPELLIRYENEEAVDDSQLPKDRFSAERLKGVDSTLKIQPAELGDSAVYLCASSSLVADTQYFGPGTRLTVL.